Each of the 16 T cell receptor beta chains below was sequenced from the same sample in a study of tumor-infiltrating lymphocytes in oesophageal squamous cell carcinoma. TCRdb processed the PCR reads anew with MiXCR; each CDR3 protein has one entry. The table includes approximately 19,000 distinct CDR3 sequences, roughly two fifths detected once. Sequencing was performed on normal esophageal tissue next to the tumor. The receptors originated from a male donor with esophageal squamous cell carcinoma.

Turning to this clonotype: Sequence at one end of the junction differs from germline and may be a read error. The V gene is TRBV7-6, the J gene TRBJ2-3, with 9 bases matching TRBD2. The J call may be wrong; the DNA end is better matched by TRBJ2-5. Germline values: CDR1 SGHVS, CDR2 FNYEAQ. This CDR3 region has 15 residues. DNA of the CDR3: TGTGCTAGCAGCCCTACTGGGACTAGCCGAGAGACCCAGTACTTC. Its protein is CASSPTGTSRETQYF.

By sample share, this clonotype is medium-sized. The chain is built from TRBV6-1 and TRBJ2-6; D call uncertain. Germline loops: CDR1 MNHNS, CDR2 SASEGT. The CDR3 runs 16 residues. V lost 1 base and J 2 bases, leaving 9 bases between the germline ends. CDR3 loop: CASSEGLGAGANVLTF. CDR3 coding DNA: TGTGCCAGCAGTGAAGGCTTGGGTGCTGGGGCCAACGTCCTGACTTTC.

This clonotype was seen a handful of times. The genes are TRBV7-6 and TRBJ2-7, with a tentative D call TRBD2 (6 bases). The DNA end favors TRBJ2-5, so the J call may be wrong. Germline-derived CDR1 and CDR2 are SGHVS and FNYEAQ. CDR3 length equals 15 residues. The CDR3 nucleotides are TGTGCCAGCAGTTCAGCGGGCGCAGACCAAGAGACCCAGTACTTC. Its translation: CASSSAGADQETQYF.

This clonotype rates as medium-sized. The chain employs TRBV7-3 and TRBJ2-2; D is possibly TRBD2 (6 bases). V was clipped by 1 base and J by 1 base, with 13 bases between them. The CDR3 runs 17 residues. Per the germline V gene, CDR1 is SGHTA and CDR2 is FQGTGA. The CDR3 DNA reads TGTGCCAGCAGCTTAAATGGCGGGATTATGAACACCGGGGAGCTGTTTTTT. Protein: CASSLNGGIMNTGELFF.

This clonotype was counted a few times. Likely a read error: the CDR3 ends without its conserved phenylalanine or tryptophan. Because the CDR3's place on the DNA is in doubt, the DNA is left out and the CDR3 is given as listed by TCRdb. The chain combines TRBV11-2 with TRBJ2-6; no DNA check was done on the table's D call, TRBD1. Germline CDR1 and CDR2: SGHAT and FQNNGV. The CDR3 is 16 amino acids long, termini counted. The CDR3 loop reads CASSRDRGVYGYTFGS.

Worth noting for this clonotype: This CDR3 is missing its conserved last phenylalanine or tryptophan, likely due to a read error. The DNA is left out, because the CDR3 cannot be placed on it with certainty; the CDR3 is given as TCRdb lists it. This chain connects TRBV11-3 to TRBJ2-5. The germline V gene encodes CDR1 SGHNT and CDR2 YENEEA. The CDR3 is 8 residues long, ends included. The CDR3 loop reads CASSLVGN.

This clonotype was recorded at least ten times. The chain joins TRBV5-6 to TRBJ2-3; D gene unclear. V was shortened by 0 bases and J by 6 bases, with 8 bases between the two germline ends. This CDR3 contains 13 residues. Looked up from germline, CDR1 is SGHDT and CDR2 is YYEEEE. The CDR3 reads CASSLGPTDTQYF. The CDR3 DNA follows: TGTGCCAGCAGCTTGGGACCCACCGATACGCAGTATTTT.

This chain uses TRBV20-1 with TRBJ2-4; the D gene is possibly TRBD2 (5 bases). V gave up 7 bases and J gave up 4 bases, with 8 bases separating them. Germline-derived CDR1 and CDR2 are DFQATT and SNEGSKA (reference sequence). CDR3 length: 11 amino acids. CDR3 sequence reads: CSGTDKNIQYF. The CDR3 bases are TGCAGTGGGACTGATAAAAACATTCAGTACTTC.

This clonotype showed up many times. The chain uses TRBV6-1 and TRBJ2-5; 11 nucleotides match TRBD2. The trim removed 2 bases at V and 11 bases at J, leaving 10 bases unmatched. Germline V gene data show CDR1 as MNHNS and CDR2 as SASEGT. This CDR3 is 15 amino acids long. CDR3 protein: CASSESLAGGREQYF. Here the CDR3 DNA reads TGTGCCAGCAGTGAATCCCTAGCGGGAGGAAGGGAGCAGTACTTC.

The chain combines TRBV27 with TRBJ2-1; D may be TRBD1 (5 bases). With the DNA end fitting TRBJ2-7 better, the J assignment may be wrong. The length of the CDR3 is 14 residues. Per germline, CDR1 MNHEY and CDR2 SMNVEV (reference sequence). The CDR3 bases are TGTGCCAGCAGTTTATCGGGCAGGGTCTACGAGCAGTACTTC. Translated: CASSLSGRVYEQYF.

Judged by abundance, this clonotype is large. The rearrangement joins TRBV7-3 to TRBJ2-1; 7 bases line up with TRBD1. Trimming cost V 2 bases and J 13 bases; bases outside gene matches: 5. The CDR3 runs 12 residues. In germline, CDR1 is SGHTA, CDR2 FQGTGA. CDR3 DNA sequence: TGTGCCAGCAGCTTACCTGGGACAGATCAGTTCTTC. Its protein product is CASSLPGTDQFF.

In DNA form, the CDR3 reads TGCGCCAGCAGATACACTAGCGGGGGGTCGTACGAGCAGTACTTC. This sequence encodes CASRYTSGGSYEQYF. The J gene is TRBJ2-5, the V gene TRBV10-2; 12 nucleotides agree with TRBD2. The J call could be wrong; TRBJ2-7 is a better fit for the DNA end. CDR1 is WSHSY, CDR2 SAAADI, per germline. The CDR3 is 15 residues long.

This clonotype was seen a few times. The rearrangement links TRBV7-6 to TRBJ2-1, with TRBD2 matching over 10 bases. The end of the DNA aligns better with TRBJ2-7, so the J call may be wrong. The CDR3 sequence is 15 residues long. The germline V gene encodes CDR1 SGHVS and CDR2 FNYEAQ. The CDR3 DNA reads TGTGCCAGCAGCTTAGGGCTAGCGGGAGTTTACGAGCAGTACTTC. Protein sequence: CASSLGLAGVYEQYF.

This clonotype was counted at least ten times. This chain uses TRBV7-6 with TRBJ2-7, with D possibly matching TRBD2 (6 bases). V was trimmed by 5 bases and J by 7 bases, leaving 24 bases between them. CDR1 SGHVS and CDR2 FNYEAQ come from the germline V gene. The CDR3 has 16 residues. CDR3 residues: CASSPIYAGGRNEQYF. In nucleotides, the CDR3 is TGTGCCAGCAGCCCTATTTATGCCGGGGGTCGTAATGAGCAGTACTTC.

This chain links TRBV7-2 with TRBJ2-6; a possible D gene is TRBD1 (6 bases). The end of the DNA fits TRBJ2-4 better, so the J call may be wrong. The CDR3 spans 16 residues. Germline V gene lookup returns CDR1 SGHTA and CDR2 FQGNSA. The CDR3 region has the DNA TGTGCCAGCAGCCTTAACAGGGCGGTAGCCAAAAACATTCAGTACTTC. Protein product: CASSLNRAVAKNIQYF.

Points on this clonotype: Just one base apart from a much larger clone, this may be a read error. V usage is TRBV5-8 and J usage is TRBJ2-1; the D gene is possibly TRBD2 (5 bases). The J call may not be correct, given that the DNA end is closer to TRBJ2-7. This CDR3 region has 15 residues. CDR1 is SGHTS, CDR2 YDEGEE, per germline. The CDR3 loop is CASSLSGNSYNEQYF. The CDR3 DNA reads as TGTGCCAGCAGCTTGTCGGGAAACTCCTACAATGAGCAGTACTTC.